A single sample is the source of the 7 T cell receptor beta chains below, sequenced in a study of shared clonotypes between healthy human individuals. Some clones are missing from TCRdb's copy, which holds only in-frame ones; the method was immunoSEQ multiplex PCR. Seen here are about 2.4 million clones, 93% observed once, and the top ten hold approximately 0.36%. Sequencing was done on a sample of naive CD4+ T cells from PBMCs. The sample's subset: CD45RA+ positively selected. These receptor sequences come from a man in his late teens or twenties in good health. Some clones in this sample may be carry-over from other donors' samples.

This chain links TRBV27 with TRBJ1-1, with TRBD1 matching 7 bases. The CDR3 has 15 amino acids. The V and J ends lost 7 bases and 4 bases, in that order; junction bases with no gene match: 12. In germline, CDR1 is MNHEY, CDR2 SMNVEV (reference sequence). The CDR3 DNA is TGTGCCAGCATTCCCCTGGGTCAGGGGGGCACTGAAGCTTTCTTT. Encoded protein: CASIPLGQGGTEAFF.

As regards this clone: The identical CDR3 is also encoded by other nucleotide sequences in the sample. The chain uses TRBV29-1 and TRBJ2-3; possible D gene TRBD2, 5 bases. There are 12 residues in the CDR3. Trimming removed 4 bases from V and 0 bases from J, with 5 bases in between. Germline V CDR1 and CDR2: SQVTM, ANQGSEA. The CDR3 bases are TGCAGCGTTGGAGGGAGCACAGATACGCAGTATTTT. Amino acids: CSVGGSTDTQYF.

This clone was recorded only once. Additional DNA sequences in this sample encode the identical CDR3. The rearrangement links TRBV5-1 to TRBJ2-3; D is unresolved. Germline V lookup: CDR1 SGHRS, CDR2 YFSETQ. The germline V and J ends were trimmed by 0 bases and 0 bases, with 8 bases remaining between them. The CDR3 runs to 15 residues. CDR3 amino acids: CASSLGVTSTDTQYF. The CDR3 DNA is TGCGCCAGCAGCTTGGGCGTGACTAGCACAGATACGCAGTATTTT.

The genes are TRBV6-5 and TRBJ2-3; 8 nucleotides align to TRBD1. The CDR3 totals 15 residues. Germline CDR1 reads MNHEY; CDR2 reads SVGAGI. V was pared by 6 bases and J by 2 bases, with 7 bases of the junction left unmatched. The chain's CDR3 is CASSQTGEATDTQYF. DNA for the CDR3: TGTGCCAGCAGCCAGACAGGGGAGGCCACAGATACGCAGTATTTT.

The chain uses TRBV28 and TRBJ1-1; D possibly corresponds to TRBD1 (6 bases). The CDR3 totals 13 residues. In germline, CDR1 is MDHEN, CDR2 SYDVKM. Trimming pared 5 bases from V and 5 bases from J, leaving 12 bases between. The chain's CDR3 is CASSPIDRTEAFF. DNA for the CDR3: TGTGCCAGCAGTCCAATCGACAGGACTGAAGCTTTCTTT.

V is TRBV5-4 and J is TRBJ2-3; TRBD2 might be the D (5 bases). Trimming left V 5 bases short and J 0 bases short, with 19 bases between. The CDR3 spans 17 residues. Germline lookup yields CDR1 SGHNT and CDR2 YYREEE (reference sequence). CDR3 DNA: TGTGCCAGCAGTCCTGGAGCGGAAAAGTTTAGCACAGATACGCAGTATTTT. Translated: CASSPGAEKFSTDTQYF.

The chain is built from TRBV30 and TRBJ2-1; 15 nucleotides agree with TRBD2. Germline CDR1 is GTSNPN and CDR2 is SVGIG (reference sequence). CDR3 length equals 17 residues. With V trimmed by 3 bases and J by 0 bases, 3 bases remained unmatched. The CDR3 region has the DNA TGTGCCTGGAGGGGGACTAGCGGGAGGACCTCCTACAATGAGCAGTTCTTC. Its translation: CAWRGTSGRTSYNEQFF.